The clone carrying this TCR beta chain is a singleton in its sample. Only in-frame clones appear in the TCRdb table, and some are missing; sequencing was by immunoSEQ multiplex PCR. The data show 390,000 or so clones, more than 70% seen once. This specimen belongs to a study of blood T cell repertoires in COVID-19. The CDR3 consists of 15 residues. V lost 7 bases and J 10 bases, leaving 26 bases between the germline ends. The germline V gene encodes CDR1 SQVTM and CDR2 ANQGSEA. Sequencing was carried out using peripheral blood. The chain has TRBV29-1 and TRBJ2-1; D is possibly TRBD2 (6 bases). The receptor's source is a woman aged 25-40 years with COVID-19, enrolled during active disease. DNA for the CDR3: TGCAGCGCTAGGACGCCGACGGGCGGGAAGGGGGAGCAGTTCTTC. Protein product: CSARTPTGGKGEQFF.